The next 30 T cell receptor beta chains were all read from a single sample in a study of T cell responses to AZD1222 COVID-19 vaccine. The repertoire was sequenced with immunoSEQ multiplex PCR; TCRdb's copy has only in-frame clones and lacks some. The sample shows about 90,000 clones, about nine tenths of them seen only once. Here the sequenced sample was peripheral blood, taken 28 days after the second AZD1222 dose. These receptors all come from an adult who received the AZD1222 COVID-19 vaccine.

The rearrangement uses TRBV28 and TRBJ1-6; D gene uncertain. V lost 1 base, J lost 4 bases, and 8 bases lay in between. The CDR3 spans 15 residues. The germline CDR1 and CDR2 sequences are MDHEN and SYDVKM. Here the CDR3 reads CASSLSRQYNSPLHF. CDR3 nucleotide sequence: TGTGCCAGCAGTTTATCGAGGCAGTATAATTCACCCCTCCACTTT.

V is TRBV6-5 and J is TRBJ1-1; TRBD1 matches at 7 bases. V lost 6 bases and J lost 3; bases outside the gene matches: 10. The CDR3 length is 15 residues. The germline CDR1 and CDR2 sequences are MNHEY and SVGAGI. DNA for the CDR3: TGTGCCAGCAGAAAGACAGGGATGGGGTACACTGAAGCTTTCTTT. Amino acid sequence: CASRKTGMGYTEAFF.

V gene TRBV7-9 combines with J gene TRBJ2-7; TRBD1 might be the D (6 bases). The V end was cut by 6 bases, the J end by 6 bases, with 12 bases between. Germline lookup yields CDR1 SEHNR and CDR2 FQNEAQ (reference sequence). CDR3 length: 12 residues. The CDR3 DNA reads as TGTGCCAGCAGTCTAACAGGGAGCGAGCAGTACTTC. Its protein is CASSLTGSEQYF.

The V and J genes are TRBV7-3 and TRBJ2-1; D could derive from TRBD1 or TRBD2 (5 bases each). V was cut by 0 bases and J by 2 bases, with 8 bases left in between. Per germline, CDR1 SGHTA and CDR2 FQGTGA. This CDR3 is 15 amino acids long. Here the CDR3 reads CASSLTGEPYNEQFF. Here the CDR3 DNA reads TGTGCCAGCAGCTTAACAGGGGAGCCCTACAATGAGCAGTTCTTC.

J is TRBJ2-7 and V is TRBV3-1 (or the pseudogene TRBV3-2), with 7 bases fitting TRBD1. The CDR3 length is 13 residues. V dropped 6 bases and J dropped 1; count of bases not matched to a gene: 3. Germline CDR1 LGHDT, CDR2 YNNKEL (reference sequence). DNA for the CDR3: TGTGCCAGCAGTATACAGGGGTCCTACGAGCAGTACTTC. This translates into CASSIQGSYEQYF.

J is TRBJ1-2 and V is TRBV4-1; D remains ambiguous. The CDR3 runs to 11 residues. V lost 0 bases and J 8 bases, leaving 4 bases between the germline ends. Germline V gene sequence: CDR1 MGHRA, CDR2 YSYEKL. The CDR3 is CASSQESGYTF. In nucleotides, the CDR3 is TGCGCCAGCAGCCAAGAAAGCGGCTACACCTTC.

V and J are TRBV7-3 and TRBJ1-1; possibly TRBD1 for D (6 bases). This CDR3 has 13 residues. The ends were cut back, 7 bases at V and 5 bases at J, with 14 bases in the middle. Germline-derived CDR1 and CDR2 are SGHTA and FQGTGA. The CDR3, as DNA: TGTGCCAGCAAGAACCAGGGGTCGACTGAAGCTTTCTTT. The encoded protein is CASKNQGSTEAFF.

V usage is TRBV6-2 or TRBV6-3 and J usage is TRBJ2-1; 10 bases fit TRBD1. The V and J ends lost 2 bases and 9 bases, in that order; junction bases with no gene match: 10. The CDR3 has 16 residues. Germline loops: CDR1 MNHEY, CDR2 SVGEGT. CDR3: CASSYPTGQGFGEQFF. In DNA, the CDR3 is TGTGCCAGCAGTTACCCGACGGGACAGGGGTTTGGTGAGCAGTTCTTC.

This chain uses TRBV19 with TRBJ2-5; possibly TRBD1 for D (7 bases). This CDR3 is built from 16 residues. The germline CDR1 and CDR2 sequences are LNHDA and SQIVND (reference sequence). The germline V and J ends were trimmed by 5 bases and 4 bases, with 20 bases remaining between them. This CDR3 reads CASSYGQAGGRETQYF. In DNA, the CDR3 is TGTGCCAGTAGTTATGGACAGGCCGGAGGGAGAGAGACCCAGTACTTC.

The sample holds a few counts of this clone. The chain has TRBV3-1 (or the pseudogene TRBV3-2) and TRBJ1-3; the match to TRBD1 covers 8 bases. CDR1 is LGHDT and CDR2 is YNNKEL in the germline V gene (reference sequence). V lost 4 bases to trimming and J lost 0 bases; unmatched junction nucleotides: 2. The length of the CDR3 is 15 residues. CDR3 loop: CASSLQGASGNTIYF. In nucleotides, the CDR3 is TGTGCCAGCAGCCTGCAGGGGGCCTCTGGAAACACCATATATTTT.

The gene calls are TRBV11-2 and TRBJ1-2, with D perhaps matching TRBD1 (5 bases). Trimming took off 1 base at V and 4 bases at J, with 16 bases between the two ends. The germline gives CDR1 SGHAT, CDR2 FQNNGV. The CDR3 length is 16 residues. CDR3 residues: CASSLVSGSGLYGYTF. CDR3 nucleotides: TGTGCCAGCAGCTTAGTCAGTGGGTCAGGGCTCTATGGCTACACCTTC.

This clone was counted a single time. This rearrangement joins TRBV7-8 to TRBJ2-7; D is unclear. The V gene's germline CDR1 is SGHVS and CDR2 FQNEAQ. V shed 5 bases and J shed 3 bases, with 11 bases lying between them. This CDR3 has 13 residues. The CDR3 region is CASSPGYLYEQYF. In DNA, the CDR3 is TGTGCCAGCAGCCCTGGTTACCTCTACGAGCAGTACTTC.

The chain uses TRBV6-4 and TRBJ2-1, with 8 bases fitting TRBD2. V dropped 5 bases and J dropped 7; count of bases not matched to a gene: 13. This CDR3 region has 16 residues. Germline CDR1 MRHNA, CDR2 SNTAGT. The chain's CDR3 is CASSSLTSGGRNEQFF. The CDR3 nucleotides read TGTGCCAGCAGTTCCCTTACATCGGGGGGGCGGAATGAGCAGTTCTTC.

This CDR3 reads CAISEGIWNNEQFF. The CDR3 nucleotides are TGTGCCATCAGTGAGGGCATTTGGAACAATGAGCAGTTCTTC. The V and J genes are TRBV10-3 and TRBJ2-1; D call uncertain. V dropped 2 bases and J dropped 5 bases, with 10 bases sitting between them. CDR1 and CDR2 from the germline V gene are ENHRY and SYGVKD. The CDR3 loop spans 14 amino acids.

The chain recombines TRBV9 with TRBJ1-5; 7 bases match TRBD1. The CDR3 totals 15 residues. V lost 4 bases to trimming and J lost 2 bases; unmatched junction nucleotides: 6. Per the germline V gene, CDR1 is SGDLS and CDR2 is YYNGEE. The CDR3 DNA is TGTGCCAGCAGCTTTCGGGACAGTGGCAATCAGCCCCAGCATTTT. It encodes CASSFRDSGNQPQHF.

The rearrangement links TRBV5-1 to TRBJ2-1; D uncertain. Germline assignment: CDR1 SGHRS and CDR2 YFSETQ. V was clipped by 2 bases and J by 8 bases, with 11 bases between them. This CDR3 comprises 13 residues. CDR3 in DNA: TGCGCCAGCAGCTTAAATTTTGTGGATGAGCAGTTCTTC. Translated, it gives CASSLNFVDEQFF.

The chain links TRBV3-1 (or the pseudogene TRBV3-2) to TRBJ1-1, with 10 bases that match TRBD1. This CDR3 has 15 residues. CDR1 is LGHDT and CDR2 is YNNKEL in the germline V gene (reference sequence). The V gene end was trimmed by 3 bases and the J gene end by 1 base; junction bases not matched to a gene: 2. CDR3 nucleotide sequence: TGTGCCAGCAGCCATAGACAGGGGGCGAACACTGAAGCTTTCTTT. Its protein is CASSHRQGANTEAFF.

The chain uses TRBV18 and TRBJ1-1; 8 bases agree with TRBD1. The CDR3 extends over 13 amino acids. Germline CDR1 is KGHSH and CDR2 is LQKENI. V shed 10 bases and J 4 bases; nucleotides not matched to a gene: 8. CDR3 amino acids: CATGDRGVTEAFF. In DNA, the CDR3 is TGTGCCACCGGTGACAGGGGCGTCACTGAAGCTTTCTTT. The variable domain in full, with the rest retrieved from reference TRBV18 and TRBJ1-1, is NAGVMQNPRHLVRRRGQEARLRCSPMKGHSHVYWYRQLPEEGLKFMVYLQKENIIDESGMPKERFSAEFPKEGPSILRIQQVVRGDSAAYFCATGDRGVTEAFFGQGTRLTVV.

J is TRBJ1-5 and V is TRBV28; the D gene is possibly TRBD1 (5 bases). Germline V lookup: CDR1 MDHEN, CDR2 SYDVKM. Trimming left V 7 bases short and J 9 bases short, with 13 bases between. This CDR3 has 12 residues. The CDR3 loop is CASIGEIMPQHF. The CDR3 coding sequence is TGTGCCAGCATAGGGGAGATCATGCCCCAGCATTTT.

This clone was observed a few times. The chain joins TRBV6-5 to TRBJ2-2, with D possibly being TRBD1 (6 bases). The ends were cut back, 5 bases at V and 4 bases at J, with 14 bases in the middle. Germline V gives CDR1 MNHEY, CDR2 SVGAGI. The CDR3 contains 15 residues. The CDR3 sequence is CASSQQGKITGELFF. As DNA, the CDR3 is TGTGCCAGCAGTCAGCAGGGGAAAATCACCGGGGAGCTGTTTTTT.

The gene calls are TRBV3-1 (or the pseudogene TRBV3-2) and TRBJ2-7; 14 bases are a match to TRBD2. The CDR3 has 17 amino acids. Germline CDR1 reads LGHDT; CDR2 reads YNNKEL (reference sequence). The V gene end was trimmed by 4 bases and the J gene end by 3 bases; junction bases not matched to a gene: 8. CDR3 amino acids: CASSPTSGGAIDYEQYF. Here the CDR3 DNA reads TGTGCCAGCAGCCCGACTAGCGGGGGGGCGATCGACTACGAGCAGTACTTC.

The CDR3 loop reads CASSYNYLTTEAFF. CDR3 DNA sequence: TGTGCCAGCAGTTACAACTACTTGACCACTGAAGCTTTCTTT. This chain uses TRBV6-2 or TRBV6-3 with TRBJ1-1; D is unclear. This CDR3 has 14 amino acids. Germline V lookup: CDR1 MNHEY, CDR2 SVGEGT. V was clipped by 2 bases and J by 4 bases, with 11 bases between them.

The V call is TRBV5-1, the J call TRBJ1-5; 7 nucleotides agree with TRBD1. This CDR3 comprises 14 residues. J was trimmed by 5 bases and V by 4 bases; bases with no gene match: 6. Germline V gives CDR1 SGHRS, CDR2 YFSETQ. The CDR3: CASSPAGGDQPQHF. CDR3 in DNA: TGCGCCAGCAGCCCCGCAGGGGGGGATCAGCCCCAGCATTTT.

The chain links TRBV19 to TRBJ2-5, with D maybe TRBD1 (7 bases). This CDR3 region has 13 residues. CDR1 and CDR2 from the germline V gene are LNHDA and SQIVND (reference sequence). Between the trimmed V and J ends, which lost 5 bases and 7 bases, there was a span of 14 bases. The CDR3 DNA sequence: TGTGCCAGTAGTGCGGGGACAGAAGGGACCCAGTACTTC. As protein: CASSAGTEGTQYF.

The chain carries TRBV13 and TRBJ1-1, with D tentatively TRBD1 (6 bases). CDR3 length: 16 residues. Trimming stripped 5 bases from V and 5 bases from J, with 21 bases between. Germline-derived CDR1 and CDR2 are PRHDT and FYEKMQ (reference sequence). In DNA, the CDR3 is TGTGCCAGCAGCAGTGGAGGGGGAAAGGGAAGAACTGAAGCTTTCTTT. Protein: CASSSGGGKGRTEAFF.

The CDR3 here is CASSSTGFNQPQHF. In DNA form, the CDR3 reads TGTGCCAGCAGCTCGACAGGGTTCAATCAGCCCCAGCATTTT. The V call is TRBV5-8, the J call TRBJ1-5; 7 bases align to TRBD1. This CDR3 is built from 14 residues. Germline CDR1 SGHTS, CDR2 YDEGEE. V lost 3 bases and J lost 3; bases outside the gene matches: 3. The complete variable domain, with remaining parts taken from reference TRBV5-8 and TRBJ1-5, reads EAGVTQSPTHLIKTRGQQATLRCSPISGHTSVYWYQQALGLGLQFLLWYDEGEERNRGNFPPRFSGRQFPNYSSELNVNALELEDSALYLCASSSTGFNQPQHFGDGTRLSIL.

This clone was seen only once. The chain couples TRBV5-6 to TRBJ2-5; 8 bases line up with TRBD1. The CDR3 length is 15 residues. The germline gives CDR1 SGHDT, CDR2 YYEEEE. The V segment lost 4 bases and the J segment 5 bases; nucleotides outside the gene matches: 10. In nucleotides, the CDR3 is TGTGCCAGCAGCAGAGGGACAGGTCGTGCGGAGACCCAGTACTTC. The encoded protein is CASSRGTGRAETQYF.

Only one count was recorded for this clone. The CDR3 region has the DNA TGTGCCAGCTCACCGGGACAGGGGGATTCACCCCTCCACTTT. Translated, it gives CASSPGQGDSPLHF. The chain has TRBV18 and TRBJ1-6; 11 bases align to TRBD1. Germline V lookup: CDR1 KGHSH, CDR2 LQKENI. V dropped 3 bases and J dropped 8; count of bases not matched to a gene: 0. The length of the CDR3 is 14 residues.

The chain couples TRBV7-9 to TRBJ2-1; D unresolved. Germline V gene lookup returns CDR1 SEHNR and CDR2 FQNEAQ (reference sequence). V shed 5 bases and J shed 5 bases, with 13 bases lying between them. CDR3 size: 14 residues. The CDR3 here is CASSPIQQNNEQFF. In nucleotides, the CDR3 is TGTGCCAGCAGCCCTATTCAACAGAACAATGAGCAGTTCTTC.

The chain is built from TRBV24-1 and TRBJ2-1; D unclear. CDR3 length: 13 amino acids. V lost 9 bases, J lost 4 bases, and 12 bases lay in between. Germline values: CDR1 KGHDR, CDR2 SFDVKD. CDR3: CATSPAGYNEQFF. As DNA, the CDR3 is TGTGCCACCTCACCGGCCGGGTACAATGAGCAGTTCTTC.